These 5 T cell receptor beta chains share one sample of origin, sequenced in a study of blood T cell repertoires in COVID-19. This table comes from immunoSEQ multiplex PCR, and its TCRdb copy is limited to in-frame clones, with some not included. The top ten hold approximately 3% of the sample, which has a few hundred thousand clones, roughly 84% seen once. Sequencing input: PBMCs or T cells enriched from blood (not recorded which). These receptors originate from a woman aged 25-40 years who had recovered from COVID-19.

The chain recombines TRBV28 with TRBJ2-3; 7 bases agree with TRBD2. The CDR3 is 15 residues long. With 5 bases clipped from V and 2 bases from J, the junction kept 7 bases outside the gene matches. Germline-derived CDR1 and CDR2 are MDHEN and SYDVKM. The CDR3 region is CASSAPSGHTDTQYF. CDR3 DNA: TGTGCCAGCAGTGCCCCTAGCGGACACACAGATACGCAGTATTTT. The full variable domain, in which reference TRBV28 and TRBJ2-3 provide the parts outside the CDR3, is DVKVTQSSRYLVKRTGEKVFLECVQDMDHENMFWYRQDPGLGLRLIYFSYDVKMKEKGDIPEGYSVSREKKERFSLILESASTNQTSMYLCASSAPSGHTDTQYFGPGTRLTVL.

V gene TRBV18 combines with J gene TRBJ2-7; D might be TRBD1 (6 bases). The CDR3 is 15 amino acids. CDR1 and CDR2 from the germline V gene are KGHSH and LQKENI. V shed 3 bases and J shed 4 bases, with 16 bases lying between them. CDR3 protein: CASSPGTLGNYEQYF. The CDR3 DNA is TGTGCCAGCTCACCCGGGACACTGGGAAATTACGAGCAGTACTTC.

V gene TRBV7-9 combines with J gene TRBJ2-5; 8 bases fit TRBD2. The CDR3 sequence is 17 residues long. The germline V gene has CDR1 SEHNR and CDR2 FQNEAQ (reference sequence). The J segment lost 5 bases and the V segment lost 1 base, leaving 12 bases of the junction unmatched. CDR3 DNA sequence: TGTGCCAGCAGCTTAGAAAGGGGAGCGGGAGTCGCCGAGACCCAGTACTTC. This codes for CASSLERGAGVAETQYF.

The chain employs TRBV7-2 and TRBJ2-1; D possibly corresponds to TRBD2 (7 bases). Trimming took off 2 bases at V and 7 bases at J, with 18 bases between the two ends. This CDR3 has 16 amino acids. Per germline, CDR1 SGHTA and CDR2 FQGNSA. CDR3 nucleotide sequence: TGTGCCAGCAGCTTAAGGGGGAAGACTAGCCTAAATGAGCAGTTCTTC. This codes for CASSLRGKTSLNEQFF.

CDR3 residues: CAISESAHSGNTIYF. The CDR3 nucleotides read TGTGCCATCAGTGAGTCGGCACATTCTGGAAACACCATATATTTT. The chain couples TRBV10-3 to TRBJ1-3; no reliable D call. The CDR3 is 15 amino acids. V lost 0 bases and J 1 base, leaving 7 bases between the germline ends. CDR1 is ENHRY, CDR2 SYGVKD, per germline.